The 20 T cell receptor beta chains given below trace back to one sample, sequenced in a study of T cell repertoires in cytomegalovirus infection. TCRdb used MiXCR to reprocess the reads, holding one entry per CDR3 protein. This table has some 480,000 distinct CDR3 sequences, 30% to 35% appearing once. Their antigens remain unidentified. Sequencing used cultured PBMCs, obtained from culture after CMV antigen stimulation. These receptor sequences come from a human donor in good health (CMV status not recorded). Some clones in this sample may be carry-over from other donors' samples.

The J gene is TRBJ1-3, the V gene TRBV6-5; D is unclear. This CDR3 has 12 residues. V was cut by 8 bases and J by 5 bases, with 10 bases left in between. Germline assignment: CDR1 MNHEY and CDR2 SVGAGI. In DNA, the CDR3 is TGTGCCAGCGGAAACGGGAGAAACACCATATATTTT. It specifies CASGNGRNTIYF.

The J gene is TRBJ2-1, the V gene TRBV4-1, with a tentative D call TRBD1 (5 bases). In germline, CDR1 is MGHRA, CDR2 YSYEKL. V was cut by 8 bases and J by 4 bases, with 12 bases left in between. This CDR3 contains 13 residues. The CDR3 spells CASLDRAYNEQFF. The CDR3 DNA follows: TGCGCCAGCCTAGACAGAGCATACAATGAGCAGTTCTTC.

The CDR3 reads CASSSSGVVREQFF. Written as DNA, the CDR3 is TGTGCCAGCAGTTCGTCGGGCGTAGTCCGTGAGCAGTTCTTC. V usage is TRBV25-1 and J usage is TRBJ2-1; unclear D gene. This CDR3 has 14 residues. V lost 5 bases to trimming and J lost 9 bases, with 17 bases between them. Germline V gene sequence: CDR1 MGHDK, CDR2 SYGVNS.

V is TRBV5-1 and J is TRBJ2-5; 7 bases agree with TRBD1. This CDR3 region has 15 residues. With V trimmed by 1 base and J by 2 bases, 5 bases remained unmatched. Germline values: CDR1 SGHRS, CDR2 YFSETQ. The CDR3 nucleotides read TGCGCCAGCAGCTTGATTGCAGGGGGACAAGAGACCCAGTACTTC. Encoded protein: CASSLIAGGQETQYF.

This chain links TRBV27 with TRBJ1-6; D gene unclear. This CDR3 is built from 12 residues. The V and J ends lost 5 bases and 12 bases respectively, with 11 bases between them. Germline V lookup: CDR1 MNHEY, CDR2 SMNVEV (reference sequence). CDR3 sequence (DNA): TGTGCCAGCAGTCCCAACGGGTTACCCCTCCACTTT. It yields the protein CASSPNGLPLHF.

DNA for the CDR3: TGTGCCAGCAGCCTACTAGCGGGGGGGGGAAACATTCAGTACTTC. It yields the protein CASSLLAGGGNIQYF. J is TRBJ2-4 and V is TRBV7-2; 13 positions agree with TRBD2. CDR3 size: 15 residues. Germline V gene sequence: CDR1 SGHTA, CDR2 FQGNSA. After removal of 5 bases from V and 6 bases from J, the junction contained 4 bases not matched to a gene.

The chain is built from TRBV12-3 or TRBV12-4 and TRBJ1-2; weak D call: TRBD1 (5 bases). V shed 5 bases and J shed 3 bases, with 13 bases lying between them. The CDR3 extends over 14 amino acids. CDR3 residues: CASSKNIGDYGYTF. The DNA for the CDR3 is TGTGCCAGCAGTAAAAATATAGGGGACTATGGCTACACCTTC.

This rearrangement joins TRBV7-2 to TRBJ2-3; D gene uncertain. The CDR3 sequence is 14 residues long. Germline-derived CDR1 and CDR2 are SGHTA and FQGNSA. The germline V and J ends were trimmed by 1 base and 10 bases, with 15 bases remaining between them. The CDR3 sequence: CASSLGGGPDPQYF. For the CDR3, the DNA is TGTGCCAGCAGCTTAGGAGGTGGACCGGATCCGCAGTATTTT.

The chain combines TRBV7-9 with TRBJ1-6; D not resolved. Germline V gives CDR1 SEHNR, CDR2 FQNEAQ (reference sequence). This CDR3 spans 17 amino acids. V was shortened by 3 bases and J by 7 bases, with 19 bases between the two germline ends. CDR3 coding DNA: TGTGCCAGCAGCTTCGGGAGATCGCCAACTAGAAATTCACCCCTCCACTTT. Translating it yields CASSFGRSPTRNSPLHF.

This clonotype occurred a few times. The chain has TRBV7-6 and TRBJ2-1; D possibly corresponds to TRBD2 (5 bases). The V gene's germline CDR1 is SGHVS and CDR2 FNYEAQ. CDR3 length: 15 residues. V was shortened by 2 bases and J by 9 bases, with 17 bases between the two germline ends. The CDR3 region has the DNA TGTGCCAGCAGCTTATCTCGTGGGAGCGCGGGTGAGCAGTTCTTC. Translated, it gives CASSLSRGSAGEQFF.

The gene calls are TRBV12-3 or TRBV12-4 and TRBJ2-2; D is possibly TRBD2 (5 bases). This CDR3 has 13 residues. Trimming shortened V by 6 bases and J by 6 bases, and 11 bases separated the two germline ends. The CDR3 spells CASRSTRAGELFF. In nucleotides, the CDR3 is TGTGCCAGCAGAAGTACTAGAGCCGGGGAGCTGTTTTTT.

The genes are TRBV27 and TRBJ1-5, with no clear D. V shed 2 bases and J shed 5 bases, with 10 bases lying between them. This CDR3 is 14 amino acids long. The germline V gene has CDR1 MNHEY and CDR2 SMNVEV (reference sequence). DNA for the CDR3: TGTGCCAGCAGTTTACGGGGAATTGATCAGCCCCAGCATTTT. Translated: CASSLRGIDQPQHF.

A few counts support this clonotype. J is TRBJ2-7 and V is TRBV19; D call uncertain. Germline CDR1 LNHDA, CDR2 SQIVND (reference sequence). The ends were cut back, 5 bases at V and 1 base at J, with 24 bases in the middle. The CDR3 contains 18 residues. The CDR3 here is CASSPSGRVGAPSYEQYF. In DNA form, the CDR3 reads TGTGCCAGTAGTCCAAGTGGTCGGGTAGGCGCTCCTTCCTACGAGCAGTACTTC. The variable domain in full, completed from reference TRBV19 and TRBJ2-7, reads DGGITQSPKYLFRKEGQNVTLSCEQNLNHDAMYWYRQDPGQGLRLIYYSQIVNDFQKGDIAEGYSVSREKKESFPLTVTSAQKNPTAFYLCASSPSGRVGAPSYEQYFGPGTRLTVT.

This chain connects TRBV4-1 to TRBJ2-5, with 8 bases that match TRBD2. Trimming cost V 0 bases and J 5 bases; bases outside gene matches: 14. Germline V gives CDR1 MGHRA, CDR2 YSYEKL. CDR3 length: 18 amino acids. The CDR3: CASSQDREAAGVRETQYF. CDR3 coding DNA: TGCGCCAGCAGCCAAGATCGGGAGGCAGCGGGAGTCCGGGAGACCCAGTACTTC.

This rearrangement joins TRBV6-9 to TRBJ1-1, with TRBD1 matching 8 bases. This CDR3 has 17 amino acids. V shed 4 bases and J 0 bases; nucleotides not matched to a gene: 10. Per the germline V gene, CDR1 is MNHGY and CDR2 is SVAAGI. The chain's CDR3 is CASSFVGQGYVNTEAFF. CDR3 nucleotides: TGTGCCAGCAGTTTCGTTGGACAGGGATATGTGAACACTGAAGCTTTCTTT.

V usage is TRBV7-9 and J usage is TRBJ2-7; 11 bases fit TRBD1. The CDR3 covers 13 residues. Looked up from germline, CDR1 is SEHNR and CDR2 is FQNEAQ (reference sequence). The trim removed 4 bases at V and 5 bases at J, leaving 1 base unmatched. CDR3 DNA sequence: TGTGCCAGCAGCTCGGACAGGGGGCACGAGCAGTACTTC. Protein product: CASSSDRGHEQYF.

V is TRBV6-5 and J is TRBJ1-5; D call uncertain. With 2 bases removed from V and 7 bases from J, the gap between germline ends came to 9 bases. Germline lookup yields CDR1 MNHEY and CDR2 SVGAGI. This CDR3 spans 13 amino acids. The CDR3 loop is CASSYDGSQPQHF. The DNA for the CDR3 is TGTGCCAGCAGTTACGACGGTTCCCAGCCCCAGCATTTT.

DNA of the CDR3: TGTGCCAGCTCACCAGAGGATCCGCAGGGGGGGGAGACCCAGTACTTC. It translates to CASSPEDPQGGETQYF. V and J are TRBV18 and TRBJ2-5; the D gene could be TRBD1 or TRBD2 (7 bases each). Germline V gene sequence: CDR1 KGHSH, CDR2 LQKENI. Deletions cut 2 bases from V and 5 bases from J, with 18 bases between. CDR3 length equals 16 residues.

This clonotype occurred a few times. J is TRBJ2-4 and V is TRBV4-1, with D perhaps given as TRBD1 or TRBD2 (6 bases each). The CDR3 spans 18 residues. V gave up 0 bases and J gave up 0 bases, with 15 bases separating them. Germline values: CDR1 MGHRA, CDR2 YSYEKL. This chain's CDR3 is CASSQDSAGTLAKNIQYF. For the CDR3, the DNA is TGCGCCAGCAGCCAAGATTCGGCGGGGACACTAGCCAAAAACATTCAGTACTTC.

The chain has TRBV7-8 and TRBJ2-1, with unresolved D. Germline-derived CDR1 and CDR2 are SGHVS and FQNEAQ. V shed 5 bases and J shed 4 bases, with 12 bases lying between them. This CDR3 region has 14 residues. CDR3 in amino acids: CASSPPRIYNEQFF. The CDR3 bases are TGTGCCAGCAGCCCCCCCCGCATTTACAATGAGCAGTTCTTC.